The entry below describes one T cell receptor beta chain. An end of the junction differs from the germline gene, which may be a read error. The sequenced fragment ends 3 residues before the CDR3 boundary, so the rest is inferred from the germline J gene. This specimen comes from a study of T cells in women clearing cervical HPV infection. Study context: Cases: HPV16-related CIN3 or worse on histology, 2 invasive cancers. Blood came at first lesion visit for cases, post-clearance for controls.

There are 13 residues in the CDR3. CDR1 and CDR2 (germline): DFQATT, SNEGSKA (reference sequence). Libraries were prepared by immunoSEQ multiplex PCR; TCRdb keeps only in-frame clonotypes and omits some of them. The data show just over 20,000 clones, and the top ten clones hold 5%. Specimen: blood buffy coat. The chain couples TRBV20-1 to TRBJ2-7; 7 bases match TRBD1. The sequence came from a woman between 18 and 70 years old with a cervical HPV16 infection that either progressed to CIN3+ or cleared (not recorded which). CDR3 sequence: CSAEGAGSCEQYF. The part of the CDR3 DNA that was read is TGCAGTGCTGAGGGGGCAGGGTCCTGCGAG.